The following is a T cell receptor (beta chain) sequence with its context. The assay was immunoSEQ multiplex PCR, and TCRdb's table has in-frame clones only and misses some. The profile covers some 140,000 clones, with about 85% appearing a single time and 5% taken by the ten largest. The sample originates from a study of blood T cell repertoires in COVID-19. CDR1 is MNHEY, CDR2 SMNVEV, per germline (reference sequence). The CDR3 has 14 residues. V gave up 7 bases and J gave up 5 bases, with 17 bases separating them. What was sequenced was peripheral blood. The rearrangement uses TRBV27 and TRBJ1-1; D perhaps matches TRBD1 (6 bases). The TCR originated in a woman between 65 and 79 years old with COVID-19, enrolled during active disease. CDR3 in amino acids: CASTQGLGSTEAFF. CDR3 nucleotide sequence: TGTGCCAGCACCCAGGGGCTCGGAAGTACTGAAGCTTTCTTT.